Shown below are 22 T cell receptor beta chains from a single sample sequenced in a study of blood T cell repertoires in COVID-19. The method was immunoSEQ multiplex PCR; TCRdb's version includes in-frame clones alone and lacks a portion of them. The table shows over 200,000 clones, with under 90% occurring only once. The sample taken for sequencing was peripheral blood. These receptors were obtained from an elderly woman with active or convalescent COVID-19.

The chain employs TRBV11-3 and TRBJ2-1; TRBD1 agrees at 9 bases. This CDR3 is 16 amino acids long. V trimming: 5 bases; J trimming: 6 bases; junction bases outside the gene matches: 11. Germline CDR1 SGHNT, CDR2 YENEEA. The CDR3 region is CASSPPRTGAFNEQFF. The DNA for the CDR3 is TGTGCCAGCAGCCCCCCCCGGACAGGGGCCTTCAATGAGCAGTTCTTC.

The table lists this clone with a count of one. The rearrangement links TRBV6-2 or TRBV6-3 to TRBJ2-3; TRBD2 matches 8 bases. The ends lost 6 bases at V and 2 bases at J; junction bases unmatched: 13. The germline V gene encodes CDR1 MNHEY and CDR2 SVGEGT. This CDR3 contains 17 residues. DNA of the CDR3: TGTGCCAGCAGCTCCGGACGTGCGGGGGGACTCACAGATACGCAGTATTTT. Its protein is CASSSGRAGGLTDTQYF.

This clone was detected a few times. The chain joins TRBV7-3 to TRBJ1-6; 9 bases agree with TRBD1. Trimming cost V 4 bases and J 7 bases; bases outside gene matches: 5. The CDR3 runs to 15 residues. Germline CDR1 and CDR2: SGHTA and FQGTGA. The CDR3 nucleotides read TGTGCCAGCAGCTCGGGACAGGGAATCAATTCACCCCTCCACTTT. Its protein is CASSSGQGINSPLHF.

The rearrangement uses TRBV6-1 and TRBJ2-2; 9 nucleotides agree with TRBD1. The V and J ends lost 4 bases and 1 base, in that order; junction bases with no gene match: 13. This CDR3 has 19 residues. CDR1 is MNHNS, CDR2 SASEGT, per germline. The CDR3 region is CASSAHVGRTGENTGELFF. CDR3 sequence (DNA): TGTGCCAGCAGTGCGCACGTGGGGAGGACAGGGGAGAACACCGGGGAGCTGTTTTTT.

This chain links TRBV9 with TRBJ1-5; no clear D. Germline lookup yields CDR1 SGDLS and CDR2 YYNGEE. The CDR3 is 15 amino acids. V gave up 1 base and J gave up 0 bases, with 8 bases separating them. The DNA of the CDR3 is TGTGCCAGCAGCGTACACAGTAATAGCAATCAGCCCCAGCATTTT. As protein: CASSVHSNSNQPQHF.

The chain combines TRBV9 with TRBJ2-1, with 10 bases matching TRBD1. Germline V gives CDR1 SGDLS, CDR2 YYNGEE. Unmatched junction bases numbered 4, after V lost 0 bases and J lost 7 bases. The CDR3 length is 15 residues. The CDR3 DNA sequence: TGTGCCAGCAGCGTAGAGGGGACAGGGGCTAATGAGCAGTTCTTC. Its translation is CASSVEGTGANEQFF.

The chain joins TRBV29-1 to TRBJ2-1; 9 positions agree with TRBD2. The CDR3 has 15 amino acids. J gave up 4 bases and V 7 bases, and 11 bases lay outside the gene matches. The germline gives CDR1 SQVTM, CDR2 ANQGSEA. This CDR3 reads CSAHGAGGLYNEQFF. CDR3 nucleotide sequence: TGCAGCGCCCACGGAGCGGGGGGTCTGTACAATGAGCAGTTCTTC.

About this clone: Additional DNA sequences in this sample encode the identical CDR3. The V gene is TRBV4-3, the J gene TRBJ2-1, with 8 bases identical to TRBD2. This CDR3 region has 15 residues. Trimming took 4 bases from V and 3 from J; bases not matched to a gene: 5. Per germline, CDR1 LGHNA and CDR2 YSLEER. For the CDR3, the DNA is TGCGCCAGCAGCCCTACTAGCGGAGGCTACAATGAGCAGTTCTTC. Residues: CASSPTSGGYNEQFF.

A single count supports this clone. This chain connects TRBV5-4 to TRBJ2-3; D uncertain. The germline V gene encodes CDR1 SGHNT and CDR2 YYREEE (reference sequence). The CDR3 runs to 13 residues. V lost 4 bases and J 3 bases, leaving 9 bases between the germline ends. This CDR3 reads CASSQDSTDTQYF. For the CDR3, the DNA is TGTGCCAGCAGCCAAGACTCAACAGATACGCAGTATTTT.

V is TRBV5-8 and J is TRBJ1-2, with TRBD1 identical over 9 bases. The CDR3 has 16 residues. The V and J ends lost 2 bases and 3 bases, in that order; junction bases with no gene match: 8. The germline V gene has CDR1 SGHTS and CDR2 YDEGEE. The CDR3 loop is CASSLGTGSFDYGYTF. The CDR3 region has the DNA TGTGCCAGCAGCTTAGGGACAGGGAGTTTCGACTATGGCTACACCTTC.

This clone has only one observation. This chain joins TRBV5-1 and TRBJ2-7; TRBD1 agrees at 8 bases. This CDR3 spans 14 amino acids. In germline, CDR1 is SGHRS, CDR2 YFSETQ. V gave up 4 bases and J gave up 7 bases; unmatched junction bases: 10. This CDR3 reads CASSARDRTLEQYF. CDR3 DNA: TGCGCCAGCAGCGCCCGGGACAGGACCTTGGAGCAGTACTTC.

This chain joins TRBV5-8 and TRBJ1-1; 10 bases line up with TRBD1. Germline-derived CDR1 and CDR2 are SGHTS and YDEGEE. The CDR3 runs 18 residues. Unmatched junction bases numbered 13, after V lost 5 bases and J lost 0 bases. This CDR3 is CASRSLYGTGALNTEAFF. Here the CDR3 DNA reads TGTGCCAGCAGATCGCTCTACGGGACAGGGGCCCTGAACACTGAAGCTTTCTTT.

The chain is built from TRBV5-1 and TRBJ1-1; 8 positions match TRBD1. The length of the CDR3 is 12 residues. Trimming took 7 bases from V and 4 from J; bases not matched to a gene: 3. CDR1 SGHRS and CDR2 YFSETQ come from the germline V gene. CDR3 in DNA: TGCGCCAGCGGACAGGGTATCACTGAAGCTTTCTTT. The encoded protein is CASGQGITEAFF.

The V call is TRBV7-2, the J call TRBJ2-1; no clear D gene. This CDR3 spans 11 amino acids. V lost 4 bases and J lost 7, with 5 bases in between. Germline CDR1 and CDR2: SGHTA and FQGNSA. CDR3 coding DNA: TGTGCCAGCAGCTCCCAAAATGAGCAGTTCTTC. It encodes CASSSQNEQFF.

The gene calls are TRBV4-1 and TRBJ1-6, with 8 nucleotides matching TRBD1. The germline V gene has CDR1 MGHRA and CDR2 YSYEKL. With V trimmed by 2 bases and J by 5 bases, 2 bases remained unmatched. CDR3 length: 15 residues. The CDR3: CASSQQGANNSPLHF. CDR3 DNA: TGCGCCAGCAGCCAACAGGGGGCTAATAATTCACCCCTCCACTTT.

The chain uses TRBV19 and TRBJ2-5; tentatively, D is TRBD2 (6 bases). The V gene's germline CDR1 is LNHDA and CDR2 SQIVND (reference sequence). This CDR3 is 14 amino acids long. Trimming shortened V by 7 bases and J by 2 bases, and 14 bases separated the two germline ends. The CDR3 region is CASTPFGGQETQYF. As DNA, the CDR3 is TGTGCCAGTACCCCTTTTGGGGGGCAAGAGACCCAGTACTTC.

The chain recombines TRBV5-1 with TRBJ2-5, with 7 bases that match TRBD2. The length of the CDR3 is 14 residues. The germline gives CDR1 SGHRS, CDR2 YFSETQ. V lost 0 bases and J lost 5; bases outside the gene matches: 4. The CDR3 bases are TGCGCCAGCAGCTTGGCCCTAGCGGTGGAGACCCAGTACTTC. This translates into CASSLALAVETQYF.

As to this clone: Other DNA sequences in this specimen translate into the identical CDR3. The chain is built from TRBV7-2 and TRBJ2-3, with 8 bases matching TRBD2. CDR3 length: 15 residues. Germline values: CDR1 SGHTA, CDR2 FQGNSA. The V gene end was trimmed by 1 base and the J gene end by 4 bases; junction bases not matched to a gene: 4. The CDR3 nucleotides read TGTGCCAGCAGCTTAGTTGCGGGGGGATCAGATACGCAGTATTTT. It yields the protein CASSLVAGGSDTQYF.

The chain recombines TRBV6-5 with TRBJ1-6; D perhaps matches TRBD1 (5 bases). V was pared by 2 bases and J by 9 bases, with 8 bases between. From germline, CDR1 is MNHEY and CDR2 SVGAGI. The CDR3 consists of 13 residues. CDR3 nucleotides: TGTGCCAGCAGTTACCTCGGGGGTTCACCCCTCCACTTT. It codes for CASSYLGGSPLHF.

This chain uses TRBV4-1 with TRBJ2-7; possible D gene TRBD2, 6 bases. The CDR3 has 15 residues. CDR1 and CDR2 (germline): MGHRA, YSYEKL. Trimming left V 0 bases short and J 5 bases short, with 14 bases between. The CDR3 sequence: CASSQDRGRLHEQYF. CDR3 in DNA: TGCGCCAGCAGCCAAGATCGGGGGAGGTTACACGAGCAGTACTTC.

The rearrangement joins TRBV19 to TRBJ1-6, with 7 nucleotides matching TRBD1. The germline V gene has CDR1 LNHDA and CDR2 SQIVND (reference sequence). The ends lost 4 bases at V and 7 bases at J; junction bases unmatched: 7. There are 15 residues in the CDR3. In nucleotides, the CDR3 is TGTGCCAGTAGTACAGGACAGGTTCAGAATTCACCCCTCCACTTT. It yields the protein CASSTGQVQNSPLHF.

This clone was detected a few times. The chain couples TRBV29-1 to TRBJ2-1, with TRBD2 as a possible D gene (5 bases). V lost 4 bases to trimming and J lost 4 bases, with 17 bases between them. Germline values: CDR1 SQVTM, CDR2 ANQGSEA. The CDR3 extends over 15 amino acids. This CDR3 is CSVVAGINRYNEQFF. Here the CDR3 DNA reads TGCAGCGTTGTGGCGGGCATCAATCGTTACAATGAGCAGTTCTTC.